The 2 T cell receptor beta chains in this list originate from one sample, sequenced in a study of T cell responses to AZD1222 COVID-19 vaccine. Clones were sequenced by immunoSEQ multiplex PCR, and TCRdb holds only the in-frame ones, with some missing. The data contain 150,000 to 200,000 clones, approximately 90% of them seen just once; the ten biggest clones take up around 3%. The sequences come from peripheral blood, collected on day 0 of AZD1222 vaccination. The receptors originated from an adult in good health.

Written as DNA, the CDR3 is TGTGCCAGCAGCCAAGGGGGCGCTTATGGCTACACCTTC. Encoded protein: CASSQGGAYGYTF. V gene TRBV4-2 combines with J gene TRBJ1-2; perhaps TRBD1 as D (5 bases). CDR1 and CDR2 (germline): LGHNA, YNFKEQ. V was cut by 1 base and J by 5 bases, with 8 bases left in between. The CDR3 is 13 amino acids.

The rearrangement links TRBV10-1 to TRBJ2-2; D may be TRBD2 (6 bases). V gave up 6 bases and J gave up 5 bases, with 13 bases separating them. Germline CDR1 reads WNHNN; CDR2 reads SYGVQD (reference sequence). This CDR3 is 14 amino acids long. This chain's CDR3 is CASRTGTPTGELFF. DNA for the CDR3: TGCGCCAGCAGGACCGGGACTCCTACCGGGGAGCTGTTTTTT.